This is a list of T cell receptor beta chains from one sample in a study of spatial heterogeneity in lung cancer. TCRdb reprocessed the 5' RACE reads with MiXCR, giving one entry per CDR3 protein. The data show under 150,000 distinct CDR3 sequences, approximately 11% seen once. The specimen comprised PBMCs, sampled at follow-up. The source of these receptors is a female donor with early-stage non-small cell lung cancer. CDR3s include the opening cysteine and the closing phenylalanine or tryptophan. The D gene is left open where the match is weak. Clone sizes are given selectively: once, few, many, or a class where the clone is expanded.

V: TRBV20-1
size: few
D: -
J: TRBJ2-1
CDR3: CSARGGAYNEQFF
DNA: TGCAGTGCTAGGGGCGGGGCCTACAATGAGCAGTTCTTC

V: TRBV11-2
size: few
D: -
J: TRBJ1-1
CDR3: CASSSRKAFF
DNA: TGTGCCAGCAGCTCGAGGAAGGCTTTCTTT

V: TRBV12-3/TRBV12-4
size: few
D: TRBD2
J: TRBJ2-1
CDR3: CASSPVLAGNGHEQFF
DNA: TGTGCCAGCAGTCCCGTCCTAGCGGGAAACGGACATGAGCAGTTCTTC

V: TRBV2
size: -
D: -
J: TRBJ1-1
CDR3: CASSGALANTEAFF
DNA: TGTGCCAGCTCAGGGGCACTGGCGAACACTGAAGCTTTCTTT

V: TRBV18
size: -
D: TRBD1
J: TRBJ1-4
CDR3: CASSPDRVRGTTNEKLFF
DNA: TGTGCCAGCTCACCGGACAGGGTCAGGGGGACAACTAATGAAAAACTGTTTTTT

V: TRBV24-1
size: -
D: -
J: TRBJ2-2
CDR3: CANSDSWGAPLFF
DNA: TGTGCCAACAGTGATTCATGGGGGGCGCCGCTGTTTTTT

V: TRBV6-2/TRBV6-3
size: many
D: TRBD1
J: TRBJ1-5
CDR3: CASSLTGGGNQPQHF
DNA: TGTGCCAGCAGCCTTACAGGGGGTGGCAATCAGCCCCAGCATTTT

V: TRBV7-9
size: few
D: -
J: TRBJ1-1
CDR3: CASSLGKADTEAFF
DNA: TGTGCCAGCAGCTTAGGCAAAGCGGACACTGAAGCTTTCTTT

V: TRBV15
size: -
D: -
J: TRBJ1-1
CDR3: CATSRGGGGTEAFF
DNA: TGTGCCACCAGCAGAGGGGGAGGGGGCACTGAAGCTTTCTTT

V: TRBV27
size: few
D: -
J: TRBJ1-4
CDR3: CASSSGRASNEKLFF
DNA: TGTGCCAGCAGTTCCGGACGGGCCTCGAATGAAAAACTGTTTTTT

V: TRBV20-1
size: few
D: TRBD2
J: TRBJ2-4
CDR3: CSARSLAGDLQKVKNIQYF
DNA: TGCAGTGCTAGATCATTAGCGGGAGACCTGCAAAAAGTCAAAAACATTCAGTACTTC

V: TRBV5-1
size: -
D: -
J: TRBJ1-1
CDR3: CASHRALNTEAFF
DNA: TGCGCCAGCCACAGGGCTCTGAACACTGAAGCTTTCTTT

V: TRBV27
size: few
D: TRBD1
J: TRBJ1-2
CDR3: CASSTRQGAAGYTF
DNA: TGTGCCAGCAGTACAAGACAGGGGGCTGCTGGCTACACCTTC

V: TRBV7-6
size: -
D: TRBD1
J: TRBJ1-1
CDR3: CASSSRTGVNTEAFF
DNA: TGTGCCAGCAGCTCCCGGACAGGAGTGAACACTGAAGCTTTCTTT

V: TRBV6-6
size: -
D: TRBD2
J: TRBJ2-7
CDR3: CASSYFGTSGSYEQYF
DNA: TGTGCCAGCAGTTACTTCGGGACTAGCGGCTCCTACGAGCAGTACTTC

V: TRBV19
size: many
D: TRBD2
J: TRBJ2-4
CDR3: CASRGRTSGLRIAKNIQYF
DNA: TGTGCCAGTAGAGGAAGGACTAGCGGCCTTCGGATAGCCAAAAACATTCAGTACTTC

V: TRBV11-2
size: many
D: TRBD2
J: TRBJ2-3
CDR3: CASSLGTSGMNTQYF
DNA: TGTGCCAGCAGCTTAGGGACTAGCGGGATGAATACGCAGTATTTT